The present entry profiles one T cell receptor beta chain with its context. The germline V gene encodes CDR1 MNHNS and CDR2 SASEGT. This CDR3 has 17 residues. V trimming: 3 bases; J trimming: 2 bases; junction bases outside the gene matches: 13. This entry belongs to a study of T cell changes during pregnancy in multiple sclerosis. The method was immunoSEQ multiplex PCR; TCRdb's version includes in-frame clones alone and lacks a portion of them. The repertoire consists of under 80,000 clones, with about 90% occurring once and the leading ten covering roughly 0.44%. The chain recombines TRBV6-1 with TRBJ2-7; TRBD2 agrees at 7 bases. Here the sequenced sample was CD4+ T cells from peripheral blood mononuclear cells, taken in the second trimester of pregnancy. The TCR was taken from a female donor with multiple sclerosis, enrolled in a pregnancy study. The CDR3 loop reads CASSDAFSGRAAYEQYF. CDR3 in DNA: TGTGCCAGCAGTGACGCCTTCTCAGGGAGGGCAGCCTACGAGCAGTACTTC.